The entry below describes one TCR beta chain. Trimming at V came to 3 bases and at J to 4 bases, leaving 2 bases not matched to a gene. CDR3 length: 13 residues. Germline values: CDR1 KGHSH, CDR2 LQKENI. These data are taken from a study of technical replicates of blood from a few donors. This table comes from immunoSEQ multiplex PCR, and its TCRdb copy is limited to in-frame clones, with some not included. The sample contains about 75,000 clones, about 90% of which appear only once. The chain recombines TRBV18 with TRBJ1-1; 7 nucleotides line up with TRBD1. This receptor was identified in a human donor in good health. What was sequenced was T cells isolated from PBMCs. For the CDR3, the DNA is TGTGCCAGCTCACCTTACAGGGGCACTGAAGCTTTCTTT. It is translated as CASSPYRGTEAFF.